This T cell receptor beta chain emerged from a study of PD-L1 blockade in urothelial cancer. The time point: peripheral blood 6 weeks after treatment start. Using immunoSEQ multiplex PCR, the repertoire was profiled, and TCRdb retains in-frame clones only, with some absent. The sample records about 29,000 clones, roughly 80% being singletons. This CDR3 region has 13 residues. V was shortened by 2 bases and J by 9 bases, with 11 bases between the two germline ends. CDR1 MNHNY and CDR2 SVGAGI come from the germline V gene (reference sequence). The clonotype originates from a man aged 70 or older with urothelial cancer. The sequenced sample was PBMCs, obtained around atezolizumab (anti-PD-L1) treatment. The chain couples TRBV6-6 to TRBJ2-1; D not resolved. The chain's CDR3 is CASSYGPRSEQFF. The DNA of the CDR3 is TGTGCCAGCAGTTACGGCCCTCGATCTGAGCAGTTCTTC.